This T cell receptor (beta chain) was sequenced in a study of T cell responses to AZD1222 COVID-19 vaccine. Whole-study findings and limits: Increases in Spike-specific TCR breadth and depth were seen after two AZD1222 doses. Among vaccine-associated CD4 TCRs, coverage spanned spike, with dominance at 160-218 and 743-854. The donor cohort was predominantly white British with a female majority, and clonal diversity may have been underestimated.

The CDR3 is 15 amino acids. Germline assignment: CDR1 LNHDA and CDR2 SQIVND (reference sequence). The ends were cut back, 2 bases at V and 6 bases at J, with 16 bases in the middle. On this clone: What it binds is unknown.

Here immunoSEQ multiplex PCR was the method, and the copy in TCRdb shows in-frame clones only, minus some. The repertoire holds tens of thousands of clones, with about 93% as singletons. The receptor was isolated from an adult in good health. This chain connects TRBV19 to TRBJ1-2, with D possibly TRBD1 on 5 matching bases. The material sequenced was peripheral blood, taken on day 0 of MenACWY control vaccination. This CDR3 reads CASSIIYRGRDGYTF. The CDR3 DNA reads as TGTGCCAGTAGTATAATCTATCGGGGACGAGATGGCTACACCTTC.